These 7 T cell receptor beta chains were sequenced from one sample in a study of CD8 T cells in Susac syndrome. An amount of RNA that ranged from 0.5 to 1 ug was reverse transcribed with random hexamers. TCRdb reanalysed the immunoSEQ multiplex PCR reads using MiXCR and keeps one entry per CDR3 protein. In the table there are more than 65,000 distinct CDR3 sequences, 85% to 95% of which are singletons. The source material was CD8+ T cells from PBMCs. The receptor source for this set is a human donor with Susac syndrome.

The CDR3 reads CASSSGQGNEQYF. CDR3 sequence (DNA): TGTGCCAGCAGTTCGGGACAGGGCAACGAGCAGTACTTC. The rearrangement uses TRBV6-2 or TRBV6-3 and TRBJ2-7, with TRBD1 identical over 9 bases. J gave up 5 bases and V 4 bases, and 3 bases lay outside the gene matches. The CDR3 consists of 13 residues. Germline CDR1 reads MNHEY; CDR2 reads SVGEGT.

V and J are TRBV20-1 and TRBJ2-3, with D maybe TRBD2 (6 bases). V was cut by 8 bases and J by 0 bases, with 18 bases left in between. The CDR3 has 15 amino acids. Per germline, CDR1 DFQATT and CDR2 SNEGSKA (reference sequence). The CDR3, as DNA: TGCAGTTCCTTCCCACTAGCATCTAGCACAGATACGCAGTATTTT. Its protein is CSSFPLASSTDTQYF.

The rearrangement links TRBV24-1 to TRBJ2-2, with D unclear. This CDR3 is built from 15 residues. Trimming left V 1 base short and J 0 bases short, with 5 bases between. The germline V gene encodes CDR1 KGHDR and CDR2 SFDVKD. CDR3 nucleotides: TGTGCCACCAGTGATTTTGCACCGAACACCGGGGAGCTGTTTTTT. Translation: CATSDFAPNTGELFF.

The chain uses TRBV20-1 and TRBJ2-5; TRBD2 aligns across 10 bases. This CDR3 contains 16 residues. The germline V gene has CDR1 DFQATT and CDR2 SNEGSKA (reference sequence). J was trimmed by 5 bases and V by 2 bases; bases with no gene match: 11. The CDR3 nucleotides read TGCAGTGCTAGACCCCGATCGCTAGCGGGAGTGGAGACCCAGTACTTC. Translation: CSARPRSLAGVETQYF.

The V gene is TRBV19, the J gene TRBJ2-7; a weak D match, TRBD2 (6 bases). This CDR3 is 13 amino acids long. The germline V gene has CDR1 LNHDA and CDR2 SQIVND (reference sequence). The V gene lost 5 bases and the J gene lost 5 bases, with 13 bases spanning the gap. Written as DNA, the CDR3 is TGTGCCAGTAGTCAGGGACTCGGAGACGAGCAGTACTTC. This sequence encodes CASSQGLGDEQYF.

The chain carries TRBV29-1 and TRBJ2-3; TRBD2 matches 10 bases. The V segment lost 2 bases and the J segment 4 bases; nucleotides outside the gene matches: 12. Per germline, CDR1 SQVTM and CDR2 ANQGSEA. The CDR3 is 17 residues long. CDR3 sequence reads: CSVELWGSGRASDTQYF. The CDR3 DNA reads as TGCAGCGTTGAACTATGGGGAAGCGGGAGGGCCTCAGATACGCAGTATTTT.

The chain is built from TRBV9 and TRBJ2-1; D is possibly TRBD2 (5 bases). The germline V gene encodes CDR1 SGDLS and CDR2 YYNGEE. The CDR3 has 15 residues. Between the trimmed V and J ends, which lost 1 base and 2 bases, there was a span of 10 bases. CDR3: CASSVNRGAYNEQFF. DNA of the CDR3: TGTGCCAGCAGCGTAAATCGGGGTGCCTACAATGAGCAGTTCTTC.